What follows are 23 T cell receptor beta chains derived from one specimen sequenced in a study of CD8+ T cells in alopecia areata. cDNA serving as the sequencing template came from extracted, reverse transcribed RNA. Clones were read by immunoSEQ multiplex PCR, and TCRdb kept only the in-frame ones, dropping some. The sample has fewer than 150,000 clones; approximately 80% are singletons. The sample's treatment: oral pan-JAK inhibitor, 5-10 mg twice daily. Sequences were derived from CD8+ T cells sorted from blood, sampled at week 4, from a patient treated with tofacitinib. The receptors originated from a human donor with alopecia areata.

This chain uses TRBV29-1 with TRBJ2-3; 10 positions match TRBD1. The CDR3 runs 15 residues. CDR1 is SQVTM and CDR2 is ANQGSEA in the germline V gene. The V gene end was trimmed by 6 bases and the J gene end by 3 bases; junction bases not matched to a gene: 9. The CDR3 sequence is CSVVGQGTFTDTQYF. DNA of the CDR3: TGCAGCGTGGTGGGACAGGGGACCTTTACAGATACGCAGTATTTT.

The sample holds one count of this clone. Relative to the germline gene, one junction end is altered; a read error may explain this. J is TRBJ1-1 and V is TRBV30, with D possibly TRBD1 on 5 matching bases. This CDR3 has 11 amino acids. Germline V gene sequence: CDR1 GTSNPN, CDR2 SVGIG (reference sequence). CDR3 in amino acids: CAWSDTWDPRF. The DNA of the CDR3 is TGTGCCTGGAGTGACACGTGGGACCCCCGTTTT.

J is TRBJ1-2 and V is TRBV6-5; D is ambiguous. V was trimmed by 0 bases and J by 4 bases, leaving 9 bases between them. Germline CDR1 MNHEY, CDR2 SVGAGI. The CDR3 runs 14 residues. The CDR3 sequence: CASSYSPASYGYTF. DNA of the CDR3: TGTGCCAGCAGTTACTCCCCGGCGTCCTATGGCTACACCTTC.

This rearrangement joins TRBV4-1 to TRBJ1-1; tentative D call: TRBD1 (6 bases). The CDR3 is 15 amino acids. Germline lookup yields CDR1 MGHRA and CDR2 YSYEKL. V was pared by 5 bases and J by 1 base, with 14 bases between. The CDR3 DNA follows: TGCGCCAGCAGCGAAATACCGGGACAGAACACTGAAGCTTTCTTT. Protein sequence: CASSEIPGQNTEAFF.

This clone was observed a few times. V and J are TRBV6-5 and TRBJ1-2; D gene ambiguous. The CDR3 length is 13 residues. Looked up from germline, CDR1 is MNHEY and CDR2 is SVGAGI. V lost 3 bases and J 0 bases, leaving 5 bases between the germline ends. The CDR3 DNA is TGTGCCAGCAGTTATACACCTAACTATGGCTACACCTTC. Translation gives CASSYTPNYGYTF.

V and J are TRBV6-4 and TRBJ2-5, with D perhaps TRBD1 (7 bases). The CDR3 has 15 residues. Germline V gives CDR1 MRHNA, CDR2 SNTAGT. V lost 6 bases to trimming and J lost 4 bases, with 18 bases between them. The CDR3 protein is CASSPNGGGAETQYF. The DNA of the CDR3 is TGTGCCAGCAGCCCCAATGGAGGGGGCGCAGAGACCCAGTACTTC.

This clone has a handful of counts. This likely traces to a read error, being one base from a far larger clone. This same CDR3 is encoded by further DNA sequences in the sample. The V and J genes are TRBV5-8 and TRBJ1-2; 8 nucleotides align to TRBD1. CDR1 is SGHTS, CDR2 YDEGEE, per germline. The V and J ends lost 4 bases and 5 bases, in that order; junction bases with no gene match: 10. There are 15 residues in the CDR3. The CDR3 sequence: CASSQDRTGQYGYTF. As DNA, the CDR3 is TGTGCCAGCAGCCAAGATAGGACAGGGCAATATGGCTACACCTTC.

The genes are TRBV2 and TRBJ2-3, with D possibly TRBD2 on 6 matching bases. The CDR3 contains 16 residues. Germline CDR1 SNHLY, CDR2 FYNNEI. The V end was cut by 3 bases, the J end by 4 bases, with 17 bases between. CDR3 sequence (DNA): TGTGCCAGCAGTGACCCGGGGCAGGGAGGTCCAGATACGCAGTATTTT. This translates into CASSDPGQGGPDTQYF.

The chain employs TRBV7-9 and TRBJ1-6; D remains unclear. Trimming removed 1 base at V and 7 bases at J, with 11 bases between. Germline V gene lookup returns CDR1 SEHNR and CDR2 FQNEAQ (reference sequence). This CDR3 region has 15 residues. The DNA of the CDR3 is TGTGCCAGCAGCTTAGTTGGGATGGGGAATTCACCCCTCCACTTT. This translates into CASSLVGMGNSPLHF.

CDR3 coding DNA: TGCAGCGTTGAAATGGGACAACAAGAGACCCAGTACTTC. Translated, it gives CSVEMGQQETQYF. V gene TRBV29-1 combines with J gene TRBJ2-5; D may be TRBD1 (6 bases). Trimming cost V 2 bases and J 2 bases, with 9 bases left between them. This CDR3 has 13 residues. Germline CDR1 reads SQVTM; CDR2 reads ANQGSEA. Full variable domain (outside the CDR3, taken from reference TRBV29-1 and TRBJ2-5): SAVISQKPSRDICQRGTSLTIQCQVDSQVTMMFWYRQQPGQSLTLIATANQGSEATYESGFVIDKFPISRPNLTFSTLTVSNMSPEDSSIYLCSVEMGQQETQYFGPGTRLLVL.

The chain uses TRBV4-1 and TRBJ2-7; 11 nucleotides agree with TRBD1. The CDR3 consists of 16 residues. Losses at the gene ends were 0 bases for V and 3 bases for J; bases not matched to a gene: 4. The germline CDR1 and CDR2 sequences are MGHRA and YSYEKL. CDR3: CASSQDGGTGGYEQYF. In DNA form, the CDR3 reads TGCGCCAGCAGCCAAGATGGGGGGACAGGGGGCTACGAGCAGTACTTC.

J is TRBJ2-4 and V is TRBV4-3, with TRBD2 as a possible D gene (6 bases). This CDR3 contains 13 residues. Germline CDR1 and CDR2: LGHNA and YSLEER. Trimming stripped 0 bases from V and 8 bases from J, with 8 bases between. Here the CDR3 DNA reads TGCGCCAGCAGCCAAGAGGGGGGAGACATTCAGTACTTC. Amino acids: CASSQEGGDIQYF.

This chain links TRBV7-8 with TRBJ2-3; D remains ambiguous. V lost 1 base and J lost 7, with 3 bases in between. This CDR3 has 11 residues. Germline V gives CDR1 SGHVS, CDR2 FQNEAQ. CDR3 residues: CASSLEYTQYF. The CDR3 DNA reads as TGTGCCAGCAGCTTAGAGTATACGCAGTATTTT.

The chain employs TRBV7-2 and TRBJ2-5, with 10 bases identical to TRBD2. CDR1 SGHTA and CDR2 FQGNSA come from the germline V gene. The length of the CDR3 is 16 residues. The junction had 7 bases not matched to a gene; V was cut back by 1 base and J by 5 bases. CDR3 amino acids: CASSLGALAGAETQYF. CDR3 nucleotide sequence: TGTGCCAGCAGCTTAGGGGCGCTAGCGGGGGCCGAGACCCAGTACTTC.

The chain recombines TRBV10-3 with TRBJ1-5; D remains ambiguous. Germline loops: CDR1 ENHRY, CDR2 SYGVKD. The ends were cut back, 1 base at V and 0 bases at J, with 7 bases in the middle. This CDR3 spans 15 amino acids. The CDR3 nucleotides read TGTGCCATCAGTGAGTACGGGTATAGCAATCAGCCCCAGCATTTT. Translating it yields CAISEYGYSNQPQHF.

V usage is TRBV4-1 and J usage is TRBJ2-1, with no clear D. Trimming stripped 4 bases from V and 5 bases from J, with 12 bases between. CDR1 is MGHRA and CDR2 is YSYEKL in the germline V gene. The CDR3 runs 14 residues. The CDR3 here is CASSPGEANNEQFF. DNA of the CDR3: TGCGCCAGCAGCCCCGGCGAAGCTAACAATGAGCAGTTCTTC.

This rearrangement joins TRBV15 to TRBJ2-3, with D unresolved. CDR1 and CDR2 (germline): LNHNV, YYDKDF (reference sequence). Trimming left V 0 bases short and J 6 bases short, with 10 bases between. This CDR3 contains 14 residues. The CDR3 spells CATSRDESKDTQYF. CDR3 bases: TGTGCCACCAGCAGAGATGAGTCGAAGGATACGCAGTATTTT. Together with reference TRBV15 and TRBJ2-3, the CDR3 gives the full variable domain: DAMVIQNPRYQVTQFGKPVTLSCSQTLNHNVMYWYQQKSSQAPKLLFHYYDKDFNNEADTPDNFQSRRPNTSFCFLDIRSPGLGDTAMYLCATSRDESKDTQYFGPGTRLTVL.

The chain carries TRBV4-3 and TRBJ1-2; a possible D gene is TRBD1 (6 bases). Germline V gene lookup returns CDR1 LGHNA and CDR2 YSLEER. V lost 2 bases, J lost 0 bases, and 19 bases lay in between. This CDR3 contains 18 residues. DNA of the CDR3: TGCGCCAGCAGCCAATCACAGGGCCGCCCTGCCGCTAACTATGGCTACACCTTC. Translated, it gives CASSQSQGRPAANYGYTF.

The gene calls are TRBV27 and TRBJ2-3; D remains unclear. CDR1 is MNHEY, CDR2 SMNVEV, per germline (reference sequence). The V end lost 5 bases, the J end lost 2 bases, and 11 bases lay between the germline ends. This CDR3 region has 14 residues. In DNA, the CDR3 is TGTGCCAGCAGTCCATCGCGAGTCACAGATACGCAGTATTTT. Protein product: CASSPSRVTDTQYF.

The V call is TRBV6-5, the J call TRBJ2-3; maybe TRBD2 (7 bases). Trimming took off 6 bases at V and 4 bases at J, with 11 bases between the two ends. This CDR3 has 13 residues. From germline, CDR1 is MNHEY and CDR2 SVGAGI. The CDR3 DNA sequence: TGTGCCAGCAGCCGGGGGGCGGCAGATACGCAGTATTTT. This gives the protein CASSRGAADTQYF.

The V and J genes are TRBV6-4 and TRBJ2-1; a weak D match, TRBD2 (5 bases). CDR1 MRHNA and CDR2 SNTAGT come from the germline V gene. The CDR3 consists of 16 residues. V lost 6 bases to trimming and J lost 1 base, with 16 bases between them. CDR3 residues: CASRTLGGFSYNEQFF. For the CDR3, the DNA is TGTGCCAGCAGGACCTTGGGCGGGTTTTCCTACAATGAGCAGTTCTTC.

This clone was found a few times. A far larger clone differs by one base, so this is likely a read error. The V call is TRBV7-7, the J call TRBJ2-1; no firm D call. This CDR3 has 15 amino acids. CDR1 and CDR2 from the germline V gene are SSHAT and FNYEAQ (reference sequence). DNA for the CDR3: TGTGCTAGCAGCTCCTACCAGGTATCGTACAATGAGCAGTTCTTC. Translated, it gives CASSSYQVSYNEQFF.

V and J are TRBV12-5 and TRBJ2-2; 7 nucleotides agree with TRBD1. CDR1 is LGHNT, CDR2 FRNRAP, per germline. V was pared by 0 bases and J by 2 bases, with 6 bases of the junction left unmatched. The CDR3 extends over 17 amino acids. This CDR3 reads CASGLVPGTANTGELFF. CDR3 DNA: TGTGCTAGTGGTTTGGTACCCGGGACAGCCAACACCGGGGAGCTGTTTTTT.